The text below deals with one TCR beta chain. An amount of RNA that ranged from roughly 0.5 to 1 ug was reverse transcribed with random hexamers. TCRdb itself ran the immunoSEQ multiplex PCR reads through MiXCR, one entry per CDR3 protein. The table shows tens of thousands of distinct CDR3 sequences, with 95% to 96% occurring only once. The data are from a study of CD8 T cells in Susac syndrome. Study-wide context: Clinically active disease was present in over 5 of the sequenced Susac syndrome patients. Eight of these patients were in remission.

The CDR3 consists of 13 residues. V was trimmed by 4 bases and J by 1 base, leaving 4 bases between them. Material: CD8+ T cells from PBMCs. The receptor comes from a human donor with Susac syndrome. V gene TRBV12-3 or TRBV12-4 combines with J gene TRBJ2-2; D is ambiguous. DNA for the CDR3: TGTGCCAGCAGTTCCCTGAACACCGGGGAGCTGTTTTTT. It encodes CASSSLNTGELFF.